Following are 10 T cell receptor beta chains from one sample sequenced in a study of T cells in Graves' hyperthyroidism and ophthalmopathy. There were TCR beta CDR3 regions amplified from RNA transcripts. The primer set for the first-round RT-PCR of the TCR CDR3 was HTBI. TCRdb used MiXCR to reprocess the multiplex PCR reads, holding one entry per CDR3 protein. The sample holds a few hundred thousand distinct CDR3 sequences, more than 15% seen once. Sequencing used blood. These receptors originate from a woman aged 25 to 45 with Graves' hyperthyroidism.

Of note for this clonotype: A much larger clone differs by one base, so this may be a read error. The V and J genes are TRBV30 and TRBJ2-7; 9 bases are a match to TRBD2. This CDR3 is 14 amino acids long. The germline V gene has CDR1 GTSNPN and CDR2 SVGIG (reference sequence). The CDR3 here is CTWSVIAGAYEQYF. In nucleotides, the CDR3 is TGTACCTGGAGTGTAATAGCGGGGGCCTACGAGCAGTACTTC.

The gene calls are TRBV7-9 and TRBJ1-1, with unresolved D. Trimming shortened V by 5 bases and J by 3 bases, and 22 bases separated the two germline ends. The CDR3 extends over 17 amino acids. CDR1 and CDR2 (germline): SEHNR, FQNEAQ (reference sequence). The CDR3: CASSLSPLTGGYTEAFF. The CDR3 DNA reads TGTGCCAGCAGCCTCTCCCCCCTAACGGGTGGGTACACTGAAGCTTTCTTT.

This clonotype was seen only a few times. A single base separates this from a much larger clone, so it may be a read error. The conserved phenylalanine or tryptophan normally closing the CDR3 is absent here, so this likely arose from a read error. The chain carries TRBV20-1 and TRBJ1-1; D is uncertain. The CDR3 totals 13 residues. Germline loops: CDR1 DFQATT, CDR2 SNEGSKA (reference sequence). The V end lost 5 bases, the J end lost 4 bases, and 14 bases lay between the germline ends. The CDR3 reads CSASAGWGTEAFL. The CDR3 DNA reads TGCAGTGCTTCCGCGGGATGGGGCACTGAAGCTTTCCTT.

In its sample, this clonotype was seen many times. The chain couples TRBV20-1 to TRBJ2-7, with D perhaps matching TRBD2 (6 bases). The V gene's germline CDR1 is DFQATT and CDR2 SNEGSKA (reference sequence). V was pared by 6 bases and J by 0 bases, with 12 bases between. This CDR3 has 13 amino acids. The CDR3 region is CSAHSGSSYEQYF. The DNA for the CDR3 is TGCAGTGCGCATAGCGGTAGCTCCTACGAGCAGTACTTC.

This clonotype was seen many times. CDR3 DNA sequence: TGCAGCGTTAAAGGGGCCCTATTGCACGAGCAGTACTTC. Translated, it gives CSVKGALLHEQYF. The genes are TRBV29-1 and TRBJ2-7, with a possible D match to TRBD1 (5 bases). Germline V lookup: CDR1 SQVTM, CDR2 ANQGSEA. The ends were cut back, 5 bases at V and 5 bases at J, with 16 bases in the middle. The CDR3 spans 13 residues.

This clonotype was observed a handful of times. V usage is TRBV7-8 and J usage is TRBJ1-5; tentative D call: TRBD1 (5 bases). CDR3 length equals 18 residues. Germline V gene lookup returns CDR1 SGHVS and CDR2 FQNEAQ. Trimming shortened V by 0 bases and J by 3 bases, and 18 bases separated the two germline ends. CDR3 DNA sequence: TGTGCCAGCAGCTTAGCGGTTGTAGCGGCAGGGAACAATCAGCCCCAGCATTTT. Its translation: CASSLAVVAAGNNQPQHF. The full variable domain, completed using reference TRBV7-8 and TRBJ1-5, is GAGVSQSPRYKVAKRGQDVALRCDPISGHVSLFWYQQALGQGPEFLTYFQNEAQLDKSGLPSDRFFAERPEGSVSTLKIQRTQQEDSAVYLCASSLAVVAAGNNQPQHFGDGTRLSIL.

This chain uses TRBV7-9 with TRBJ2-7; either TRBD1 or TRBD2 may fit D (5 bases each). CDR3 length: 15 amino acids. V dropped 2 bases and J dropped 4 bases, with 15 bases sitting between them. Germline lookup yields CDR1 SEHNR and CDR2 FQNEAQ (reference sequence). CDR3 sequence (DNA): TGTGCCAGCAGCTTATCGGGTGGGACCGTTTACGAGCAGTACTTC. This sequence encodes CASSLSGGTVYEQYF.

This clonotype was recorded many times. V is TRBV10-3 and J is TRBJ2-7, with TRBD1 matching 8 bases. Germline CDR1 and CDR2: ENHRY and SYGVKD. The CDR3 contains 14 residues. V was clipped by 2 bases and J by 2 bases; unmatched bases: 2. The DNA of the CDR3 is TGTGCCATCAGTGAGGGGACAGGACCCTACGAGCAGTACTTC. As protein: CAISEGTGPYEQYF.

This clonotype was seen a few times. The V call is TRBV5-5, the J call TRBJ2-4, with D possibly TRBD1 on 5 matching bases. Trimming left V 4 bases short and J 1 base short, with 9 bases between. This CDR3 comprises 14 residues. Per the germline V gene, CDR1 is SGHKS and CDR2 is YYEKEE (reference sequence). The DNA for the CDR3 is TGTGCCAGCAGCGCTCAGGGCGCCAAAAACATTCAGTACTTC. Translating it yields CASSAQGAKNIQYF.

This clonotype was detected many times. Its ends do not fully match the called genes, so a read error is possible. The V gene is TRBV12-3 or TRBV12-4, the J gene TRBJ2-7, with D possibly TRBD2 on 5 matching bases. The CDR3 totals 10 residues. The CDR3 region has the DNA TGTGCCAGCAGTACCCACCGGGAACACTTC. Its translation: CASSTHREHF.